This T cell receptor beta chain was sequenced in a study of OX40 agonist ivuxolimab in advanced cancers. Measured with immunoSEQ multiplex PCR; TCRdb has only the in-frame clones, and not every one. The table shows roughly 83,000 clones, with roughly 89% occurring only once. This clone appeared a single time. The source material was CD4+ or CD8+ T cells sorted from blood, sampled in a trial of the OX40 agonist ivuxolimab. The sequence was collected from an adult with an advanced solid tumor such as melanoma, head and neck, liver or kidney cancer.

In DNA, the CDR3 is TGTGCCAGCAGTTTCTACAGGCCGGCGGATACGCAGTATTTT. It codes for CASSFYRPADTQYF. The rearrangement joins TRBV28 to TRBJ2-3; D possibly corresponds to TRBD1 (5 bases). The V gene lost 3 bases and the J gene lost 6 bases, with 13 bases spanning the gap. There are 14 residues in the CDR3. Germline V gives CDR1 MDHEN, CDR2 SYDVKM.